The 27 T cell receptor beta chains below were found in one sample sequenced in a study of blood T cell repertoires in COVID-19. The assay was immunoSEQ multiplex PCR, and TCRdb's table has in-frame clones only and misses some. The table lists some 40,000 clones, roughly 80% of them singletons. Sequencing input: peripheral blood. The receptors stem from a man aged 60 to 75 in a cohort sampled during active COVID-19.

The V call is TRBV5-1, the J call TRBJ2-2, with 9 bases fitting TRBD1. The trim removed 7 bases at V and 3 bases at J, leaving 1 base unmatched. The CDR3 has 13 amino acids. From germline, CDR1 is SGHRS and CDR2 YFSETQ. CDR3 residues: CASWTGDTGELFF. Written as DNA, the CDR3 is TGCGCCAGCTGGACAGGGGACACCGGGGAGCTGTTTTTT.

The genes are TRBV30 and TRBJ2-2, with D unclear. The CDR3 is made up of 14 amino acids. V was clipped by 4 bases and J by 0 bases, with 9 bases between them. CDR1 and CDR2 from the germline V gene are GTSNPN and SVGIG (reference sequence). CDR3 region: CAWTRQTNTGELFF. The CDR3 nucleotides are TGTGCCTGGACGAGGCAGACGAACACCGGGGAGCTGTTTTTT.

The chain employs TRBV18 and TRBJ2-7; no clear D. Germline V gene sequence: CDR1 KGHSH, CDR2 LQKENI. The CDR3 contains 13 residues. V was clipped by 3 bases and J by 2 bases, with 8 bases between them. CDR3 amino acids: CASSPRLTYEQYF. CDR3 bases: TGTGCCAGCTCACCCAGGTTAACCTACGAGCAGTACTTC. The full variable domain, its missing parts supplied by reference TRBV18 and TRBJ2-7, is NAGVMQNPRHLVRRRGQEARLRCSPMKGHSHVYWYRQLPEEGLKFMVYLQKENIIDESGMPKERFSAEFPKEGPSILRIQQVVRGDSAAYFCASSPRLTYEQYFGPGTRLTVT.

The chain joins TRBV5-5 to TRBJ2-2, with D uncertain. The CDR3 has 15 residues. V was pared by 1 base and J by 1 base, with 8 bases between. The germline CDR1 and CDR2 sequences are SGHKS and YYEKEE (reference sequence). CDR3 loop: CASSLSFGNTGELFF. The CDR3 bases are TGTGCCAGCAGCTTGTCCTTCGGGAACACCGGGGAGCTGTTTTTT.

There are a few counts of this clone. The chain carries TRBV6-5 and TRBJ1-6; the D gene is possibly TRBD1 (6 bases). Germline V gene data show CDR1 as MNHEY and CDR2 as SVGAGI. V lost 7 bases, J lost 0 bases, and 10 bases lay in between. This CDR3 has 15 amino acids. DNA of the CDR3: TGTGCCAGCAAGGGGGAACGCTCCTATAATTCACCCCTCCACTTT. As protein: CASKGERSYNSPLHF.

This rearrangement joins TRBV9 to TRBJ2-1; TRBD2 agrees at 8 bases. Germline CDR1 is SGDLS and CDR2 is YYNGEE. The CDR3 is 15 amino acids. Trimming took 0 bases from V and 6 from J; bases not matched to a gene: 5. CDR3 protein: CASSVASGRPNEQFF. In DNA, the CDR3 is TGTGCCAGCAGCGTAGCCAGCGGGAGACCCAATGAGCAGTTCTTC.

V usage is TRBV5-5 and J usage is TRBJ2-2; 8 bases agree with TRBD2. The length of the CDR3 is 16 residues. Germline CDR1 SGHKS, CDR2 YYEKEE (reference sequence). V trimming: 2 bases; J trimming: 1 base; junction bases outside the gene matches: 4. CDR3 DNA sequence: TGTGCCAGCAGCTTTGTCACTAGCGGGAACACCGGGGAGCTGTTTTTT. It codes for CASSFVTSGNTGELFF.

This chain uses TRBV28 with TRBJ1-1, with D perhaps TRBD1 (5 bases). From germline, CDR1 is MDHEN and CDR2 SYDVKM. The CDR3 has 15 amino acids. Trimming cost V 5 bases and J 0 bases, with 13 bases left between them. The DNA of the CDR3 is TGTGCCAGCAGTCCCCTAACAGGCGTGAACACTGAAGCTTTCTTT. Amino acid sequence: CASSPLTGVNTEAFF.

This sequence joins TRBV3-1 (or the pseudogene TRBV3-2) and TRBJ2-4, with TRBD2 as a possible D gene (7 bases). Trimming cost V 1 base and J 8 bases, with 15 bases left between them. Germline-derived CDR1 and CDR2 are LGHDT and YNNKEL (reference sequence). The CDR3 consists of 15 residues. The CDR3 nucleotides are TGTGCCAGCAGCCAAGCATCCGGGGGGCGGGACATTCAGTACTTC. Translating gives CASSQASGGRDIQYF.

V gene TRBV9 combines with J gene TRBJ1-1; TRBD1 aligns across 7 bases. V lost 4 bases, J lost 3 bases, and 9 bases stayed unmatched. The germline V gene encodes CDR1 SGDLS and CDR2 YYNGEE. The CDR3 covers 15 residues. CDR3 sequence reads: CASSPNRGSYTEAFF. As DNA, the CDR3 is TGTGCCAGCAGCCCCAACAGGGGATCTTACACTGAAGCTTTCTTT.

This chain uses TRBV11-2 with TRBJ2-1; D is uncertain. The germline CDR1 and CDR2 sequences are SGHAT and FQNNGV. The CDR3 loop spans 14 amino acids. Trimming took off 3 bases at V and 3 bases at J, with 9 bases between the two ends. In DNA form, the CDR3 reads TGTGCCAGCAGCTTCGCTGCGGACTACAATGAGCAGTTCTTC. It specifies CASSFAADYNEQFF.

In this sample, this clone turned up once. The chain recombines TRBV28 with TRBJ2-3, with 10 bases fitting TRBD2. The CDR3 is made up of 18 amino acids. Per germline, CDR1 MDHEN and CDR2 SYDVKM. The trim removed 2 bases at V and 4 bases at J, leaving 12 bases unmatched. The CDR3 nucleotides read TGTGCCAGCAGTTTAGCCCCCATCAGCGGGGGGGCCGCAGATACGCAGTATTTT. Amino acids: CASSLAPISGGAADTQYF.

The chain recombines TRBV28 with TRBJ1-5; 8 bases line up with TRBD1. The germline V gene encodes CDR1 MDHEN and CDR2 SYDVKM. The V and J ends lost 6 bases and 8 bases, in that order; junction bases with no gene match: 15. The CDR3 is 16 residues long. The CDR3 DNA reads TGTGCCAGCAGGCTATCACTAGGACAGGGACGAGAGCCCCAGCATTTT. Its translation: CASRLSLGQGREPQHF.

The rearrangement uses TRBV4-1 and TRBJ2-7; 8 positions agree with TRBD2. CDR1 is MGHRA, CDR2 YSYEKL, per germline. This CDR3 comprises 15 residues. The ends lost 2 bases at V and 4 bases at J; junction bases unmatched: 7. This CDR3 is CASSQQAGVGYEQYF. The CDR3 bases are TGCGCCAGCAGCCAACAAGCGGGAGTAGGTTACGAGCAGTACTTC.

The V call is TRBV30, the J call TRBJ1-1, with D possibly TRBD1 on 6 matching bases. Germline V lookup: CDR1 GTSNPN, CDR2 SVGIG (reference sequence). V lost 5 bases, J lost 4 bases, and 8 bases lay in between. The CDR3 has 11 residues. The CDR3 is CAWDRRTEAFF. For the CDR3, the DNA is TGTGCCTGGGACAGGCGCACTGAAGCTTTCTTT.

This clone was detected only once. The rearrangement uses TRBV4-3 and TRBJ2-7; 8 positions match TRBD2. The CDR3 totals 16 residues. The trim removed 0 bases at V and 1 base at J, leaving 5 bases unmatched. Looked up from germline, CDR1 is LGHNA and CDR2 is YSLEER. CDR3 amino acids: CASSQDWSSGSYEQYF. For the CDR3, the DNA is TGCGCCAGCAGCCAAGATTGGTCTAGCGGGTCCTACGAGCAGTACTTC.

This chain joins TRBV28 and TRBJ2-3; D possibly corresponds to TRBD1 (7 bases). The V end was cut by 2 bases, the J end by 4 bases, with 13 bases between. Germline loops: CDR1 MDHEN, CDR2 SYDVKM. The CDR3 consists of 15 residues. The CDR3 region is CASSLASGGPDTQYF. The DNA for the CDR3 is TGTGCCAGCAGTTTAGCGTCAGGGGGGCCAGATACGCAGTATTTT.

By frequency in the sample, this clone is medium-sized. The chain employs TRBV28 and TRBJ1-2; tentative D call: TRBD1 (6 bases). There are 14 residues in the CDR3. CDR1 is MDHEN, CDR2 SYDVKM, per germline. Trimming pared 5 bases from V and 4 bases from J, leaving 14 bases between. CDR3 residues: CASSEGGIGYGYTF. In nucleotides, the CDR3 is TGTGCCAGCAGTGAAGGGGGAATCGGCTATGGCTACACCTTC.

This clone was detected only once. The gene calls are TRBV11-2 and TRBJ2-4, with D possibly matching TRBD2 (6 bases). The CDR3 is 17 residues long. Germline values: CDR1 SGHAT, CDR2 FQNNGV. The V end was cut by 3 bases, the J end by 0 bases, with 15 bases between. In DNA form, the CDR3 reads TGTGCCAGCAGCTTGGGGGGAAGCTTGGTAGCCAAAAACATTCAGTACTTC. Translation gives CASSLGGSLVAKNIQYF.

The chain combines TRBV6-1 with TRBJ1-2; a weak D match, TRBD1 (5 bases). The V gene's germline CDR1 is MNHNS and CDR2 SASEGT. CDR3 length: 14 residues. V dropped 3 bases and J dropped 3 bases, with 11 bases sitting between them. CDR3 protein: CASSEKKGDYGYTF. The CDR3 DNA reads as TGTGCCAGCAGTGAGAAGAAAGGGGACTATGGCTACACCTTC.

The V call is TRBV28, the J call TRBJ2-1; D not resolved. The germline gives CDR1 MDHEN, CDR2 SYDVKM. The ends were cut back, 3 bases at V and 3 bases at J, with 9 bases in the middle. This CDR3 is built from 14 residues. This chain's CDR3 is CASSLANYYNEQFF. CDR3 nucleotides: TGTGCCAGCAGTTTGGCCAACTACTACAATGAGCAGTTCTTC.

V usage is TRBV12-3 or TRBV12-4 and J usage is TRBJ1-1; no reliable D call. Deletions cut 3 bases from V and 5 bases from J, with 7 bases between. The CDR3 contains 12 residues. CDR3 residues: CASSFGETEAFF. The CDR3 bases are TGTGCCAGCAGTTTCGGGGAAACTGAAGCTTTCTTT.

The CDR3 loop reads CSARDAVEQFF. CDR3 nucleotides: TGCAGTGCTAGAGACGCGGTTGAGCAGTTCTTC. The genes are TRBV20-1 and TRBJ2-1; no firm D call. Per germline, CDR1 DFQATT and CDR2 SNEGSKA (reference sequence). This CDR3 comprises 11 residues. The V end lost 0 bases, the J end lost 9 bases, and 6 bases lay between the germline ends.

This rearrangement joins TRBV19 to TRBJ2-7; 7 bases match TRBD1. Trimming removed 5 bases from V and 1 base from J; junction bases left unmatched: 5. This CDR3 is built from 14 residues. Germline values: CDR1 LNHDA, CDR2 SQIVND (reference sequence). CDR3 sequence (DNA): TGTGCCAGTAGTGATCCGGGACAGTCCTACGAGCAGTACTTC. Protein sequence: CASSDPGQSYEQYF.

This chain links TRBV28 with TRBJ1-5, with D possibly being TRBD1 (5 bases). The CDR3 length is 12 residues. Germline CDR1 MDHEN, CDR2 SYDVKM. Trimming stripped 7 bases from V and 6 bases from J, with 10 bases between. Here the CDR3 reads CASIDRGQPQHF. The DNA for the CDR3 is TGTGCCAGCATCGACAGAGGTCAGCCCCAGCATTTT.

The J gene is TRBJ2-3, the V gene TRBV7-9; maybe TRBD2 (7 bases). CDR1 and CDR2 from the germline V gene are SEHNR and FQNEAQ (reference sequence). The CDR3 totals 14 residues. Deletions cut 8 bases from V and 0 bases from J, with 12 bases between. The CDR3 DNA sequence: TGTGCCAGCGGGGCGGGGGCAAGCACAGATACGCAGTATTTT. Translation gives CASGAGASTDTQYF.

This clone was detected only a few times. This chain links TRBV2 with TRBJ2-5; D is possibly TRBD2 (7 bases). V lost 10 bases, J lost 5 bases, and 20 bases lay in between. The CDR3 has 14 residues. Germline lookup yields CDR1 SNHLY and CDR2 FYNNEI. CDR3 loop: CATSRGATPETQYF. In DNA form, the CDR3 reads TGTGCCACTAGCCGGGGGGCTACTCCGGAGACCCAGTACTTC.